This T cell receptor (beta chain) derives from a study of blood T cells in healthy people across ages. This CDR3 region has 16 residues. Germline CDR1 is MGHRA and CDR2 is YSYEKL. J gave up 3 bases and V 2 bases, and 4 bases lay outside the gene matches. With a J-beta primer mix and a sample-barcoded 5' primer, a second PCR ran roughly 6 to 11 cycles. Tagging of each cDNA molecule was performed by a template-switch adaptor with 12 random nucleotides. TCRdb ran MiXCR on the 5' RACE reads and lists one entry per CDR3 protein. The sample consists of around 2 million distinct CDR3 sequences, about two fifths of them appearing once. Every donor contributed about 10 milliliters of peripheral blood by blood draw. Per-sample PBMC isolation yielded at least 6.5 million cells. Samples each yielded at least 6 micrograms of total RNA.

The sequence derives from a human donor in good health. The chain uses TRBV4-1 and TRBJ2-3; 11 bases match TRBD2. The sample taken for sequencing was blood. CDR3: CASSQSSGGTTDTQYF. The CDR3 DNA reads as TGCGCCAGCAGCCAATCTAGCGGGGGGACGACAGATACGCAGTATTTT.